This is a list of T cell receptor beta chains from one sample in a study of HIV-infected children after antiretroviral therapy interruption. TCRdb re-analysed the 3' RACE reads in MiXCR, keeping a single row per CDR3 protein. The sample contains fewer than 50,000 distinct CDR3 sequences, around 4.5% of which appear only once. The material was CD45RA+ CD4+ T cells from PBMCs, pooled from several time points, obtained from a donor given antiretroviral therapy, either interrupted or continuous. The receptors shown here come from a pool of human donors with HIV. Each CDR3 is given with its conserved first and last residue.

v_gene	j_gene	CDR3aa
TRBV5-4	TRBJ1-1	CASSLRDRDTEAFF
TRBV6-2/TRBV6-3	TRBJ1-2	CASSYSGTAYGYTF
TRBV12-3/TRBV12-4	TRBJ1-1	CASSSGHLTEAFF
TRBV10-1	TRBJ1-2	CAGPAHYGYTF
TRBV28	TRBJ2-7	CASSPPGEGSSYEQYF
TRBV5-1	TRBJ2-1	CASSLVSEQFF
TRBV12-3/TRBV12-4	TRBJ1-5	CASSLRANQPQHF
TRBV12-3/TRBV12-4	TRBJ2-7	CASSLGGNEQYF
TRBV30	TRBJ1-1	CAWTQGFMNTEAFF
TRBV3-1	TRBJ2-7	CASSQDLTAGQYF
TRBV20-1	TRBJ2-3	CSARVAGLPDTQYF
TRBV28	TRBJ2-6	CASSPQGINVLTF
TRBV19	TRBJ2-6	CASSYLSGRGANVLTF
TRBV7-2	TRBJ2-1	CASSLGPGGFNEQFF
TRBV12-3/TRBV12-4	TRBJ1-5	CASSLKTDQPQHF
TRBV10-3	TRBJ2-3	CAISDETDTQYF
TRBV9	TRBJ1-4	CASSVAANEKLFF
TRBV11-2	TRBJ2-1	CASSPDVNSHEQFF
TRBV5-1	TRBJ1-2	CASSLRLGPAGYTF
TRBV6-5	TRBJ1-1	CASSSRQKEAFF
TRBV10-1	TRBJ1-1	CASTQGRNTEAFF
TRBV10-3	TRBJ2-5	CAISSESAGTQYF
TRBV3-1	TRBJ2-7	CASSLQPGAQYF
TRBV11-1	TRBJ2-5	CASSLQGWEETQYF
TRBV11-2	TRBJ1-5	CASSFQPGERNQPQHF
TRBV7-9	TRBJ1-5	CASSLAEGQPQHF
TRBV4-2	TRBJ1-4	CASSQVRGANERLFF
TRBV29-1	TRBJ2-7	CSVEGTDYEQYF
TRBV20-1	TRBJ2-2	CSARDTRRGNTGELFF
TRBV11-2	TRBJ2-7	CASSFIRYEQYF
TRBV6-6	TRBJ2-6	CASSYGRGSGANVLTF
TRBV12-3/TRBV12-4	TRBJ1-2	CASSPGRGEGYTF
TRBV7-6	TRBJ2-3	CASSLRGGAEDTQYF
TRBV2	TRBJ2-3	CASSDGVQSTDTQYF
TRBV5-1	TRBJ1-1	CASSLGPTGITEAFF
TRBV7-2	TRBJ2-3	CASSALAGVVDTQYF
TRBV5-8	TRBJ2-2	CASRLRGELFF
TRBV6-1	TRBJ2-1	CASSEISSEQFF
TRBV29-1	TRBJ1-1	CSVMENTEAFF
TRBV13	TRBJ1-2	CASSRPGGTNSDYTF
TRBV12-3/TRBV12-4	TRBJ2-2	CASRAGVNTGELFF
TRBV14	TRBJ2-3	CASSQDLVSDTQYF
TRBV10-3	TRBJ1-1	CAISEIERTEAFF
TRBV12-5	TRBJ1-3	CASGLSVYTIYF
TRBV6-2/TRBV6-3	TRBJ1-2	CASSSGQVVGYGYTF
TRBV19	TRBJ1-2	CASSNSRGYTF